This T cell receptor beta chain derives from a study of early T cells in non-severe SARS-CoV-2 infection. TCRdb recomputed calls from the 5' RACE reads with MiXCR, one row per CDR3 protein. The profile shows about 68,000 distinct CDR3 sequences, 9% to 15% of them singletons. There are many counts of this clonotype. Sequenced input: whole blood. This sequence was found in an adult who was a healthcare worker with PCR-confirmed SARS-CoV-2 infection or an uninfected control (not recorded which).

This CDR3 is CASSPHGGPTYEQYF. The CDR3, as DNA: TGTGCCAGCAGTCCCCATGGAGGACCAACCTACGAGCAGTACTTC. The chain has TRBV12-3 or TRBV12-4 and TRBJ2-7, with D possibly being TRBD2 (5 bases). V lost 5 bases, J lost 2 bases, and 16 bases lay in between. The CDR3 is made up of 15 amino acids.